Following are 27 T cell receptor beta chains from one sample sequenced in a study of neurological immune-mediated disorders. One entry per CDR3 protein results from TCRdb running MiXCR on the 5' RACE reads. The sample contains roughly 45,000 distinct CDR3 sequences, roughly 13% of which appear only once. Time point of the sample: longitudinal time-point 2. Source material: PBMCs. Source of these receptors: a male donor with HTLV-1-associated myelopathy (HAM/TSP).

This clonotype was detected many times. The chain uses TRBV12-3 or TRBV12-4 and TRBJ1-2; tentative D call: TRBD1 (5 bases). Trimming removed 8 bases at V and 4 bases at J, with 14 bases between. CDR3 length equals 13 residues. For the CDR3, the DNA is TGTGCCAGCTACCCCGGGGCCGGCTATGGCTACACCTTC. Translation gives CASYPGAGYGYTF.

The sample holds many counts of this clonotype. The V gene is TRBV6-2 or TRBV6-3, the J gene TRBJ2-3, with D perhaps matching TRBD2 (5 bases). The germline V and J ends were trimmed by 2 bases and 3 bases, with 9 bases remaining between them. Germline lookup yields CDR1 MNHEY and CDR2 SVGEGT. This CDR3 contains 14 residues. The CDR3 here is CASSYEGRTDTQYF. The CDR3 bases are TGTGCCAGCAGTTACGAGGGTAGAACAGATACGCAGTATTTT.

This clonotype was recorded at least ten times. The chain carries TRBV5-5 and TRBJ1-2; the D is unclear. This CDR3 is 15 amino acids long. V lost 5 bases, J lost 0 bases, and 14 bases lay in between. Germline V gene sequence: CDR1 SGHKS, CDR2 YYEKEE (reference sequence). CDR3 sequence reads: CASSISTVANYGYTF. CDR3 in DNA: TGTGCCAGCAGTATTAGTACCGTCGCTAACTATGGCTACACCTTC.

This clonotype was seen repeatedly, ten times or more. The chain couples TRBV19 to TRBJ1-5; D is unresolved. V gave up 1 base and J gave up 1 base, with 11 bases separating them. The CDR3 length is 16 residues. Per the germline V gene, CDR1 is LNHDA and CDR2 is SQIVND (reference sequence). The CDR3 spells CASSIGDMGSNQPQHF. The CDR3 DNA sequence: TGTGCCAGTAGTATAGGGGATATGGGGAGCAATCAGCCCCAGCATTTT.

V and J are TRBV19 and TRBJ2-1; D gene uncertain. The CDR3 length is 11 residues. V was pared by 5 bases and J by 8 bases, with 7 bases between. Germline lookup yields CDR1 LNHDA and CDR2 SQIVND (reference sequence). CDR3 nucleotide sequence: TGTGCCAGTAGTTATTGGGATGAGCAGTTCTTC. This gives the protein CASSYWDEQFF.

This clonotype was detected many times. The rearrangement uses TRBV20-1 and TRBJ2-1, with D perhaps matching TRBD1 or TRBD2 (6 bases each). The V end lost 0 bases, the J end lost 2 bases, and 17 bases lay between the germline ends. This CDR3 comprises 17 residues. The germline V gene encodes CDR1 DFQATT and CDR2 SNEGSKA (reference sequence). In DNA, the CDR3 is TGCAGTGCTAGAGATTACAACGGGGGCCCCGCCTACAATGAGCAGTTCTTC. Translated: CSARDYNGGPAYNEQFF.

This clonotype was seen at least ten times. The CDR3 region is CASSYGRVPQETQYF. CDR3 in DNA: TGTGCCAGCAGCTACGGCAGGGTCCCCCAAGAGACCCAGTACTTC. The gene calls are TRBV11-3 and TRBJ2-5; D is perhaps TRBD1 (5 bases). From germline, CDR1 is SGHNT and CDR2 YENEEA. V lost 4 bases to trimming and J lost 1 base, with 13 bases between them. The CDR3 contains 15 residues.

This clonotype was seen ten or more times. A much larger clone is a single base away; this may be a read error. The chain recombines TRBV5-1 with TRBJ1-1; tentative D call: TRBD1 (5 bases). The CDR3 totals 14 residues. Trimming pared 0 bases from V and 6 bases from J, leaving 12 bases between. Germline CDR1 SGHRS, CDR2 YFSETQ. The CDR3 region is CASSLDRIDAEAFF. Written as DNA, the CDR3 is TGCGCCAGCAGCTTGGACAGGATAGACGCTGAAGCTTTCTTT.

This clonotype has more than one count but fewer than ten. The V gene is TRBV12-3 or TRBV12-4, the J gene TRBJ1-6; 7 bases align to TRBD1. CDR3 length: 16 amino acids. Unmatched junction bases numbered 11, after V lost 5 bases and J lost 7 bases. The CDR3: CASSQISGTENSPLHF. CDR3 DNA sequence: TGTGCCAGCAGTCAGATATCTGGGACAGAAAATTCACCCCTCCACTTT.

This clonotype has ten or more counts. The V call is TRBV7-2, the J call TRBJ2-5; a possible D gene is TRBD1 (8 bases). CDR1 is SGHTA and CDR2 is FQGNSA in the germline V gene. V was clipped by 1 base and J by 7 bases, with 10 bases between them. The CDR3 loop spans 13 amino acids. The CDR3 spells CASSLDRGGTQYF. The CDR3 coding sequence is TGTGCCAGCAGCTTAGACAGGGGGGGGACCCAGTACTTC.

This clonotype was seen at least ten times. The V gene is TRBV29-1, the J gene TRBJ1-4, with no clear D. This CDR3 has 14 residues. The germline V and J ends were trimmed by 4 bases and 0 bases, with 9 bases remaining between them. The germline CDR1 and CDR2 sequences are SQVTM and ANQGSEA. The DNA for the CDR3 is TGCAGCGTTGGCGGGCTTGCAACTAATGAAAAACTGTTTTTT. Its protein product is CSVGGLATNEKLFF.

This clonotype showed up many times. This chain links TRBV29-1 with TRBJ2-1; D not certain. This CDR3 comprises 10 residues. V lost 6 bases and J 4 bases, leaving 4 bases between the germline ends. Germline V gene lookup returns CDR1 SQVTM and CDR2 ANQGSEA. This chain's CDR3 is CSVGYNEQFF. In nucleotides, the CDR3 is TGCAGCGTGGGGTACAATGAGCAGTTCTTC.

This clonotype was counted ten times or more. The gene calls are TRBV5-1 and TRBJ1-4; D is uncertain. V was clipped by 4 bases and J by 15 bases, with 19 bases between them. The CDR3 spans 13 residues. Per germline, CDR1 SGHRS and CDR2 YFSETQ. The CDR3 loop is CASSRSGQPTMFF. The CDR3 DNA sequence: TGCGCCAGCAGCCGGAGTGGGCAGCCTACAATGTTTTTT.

This clonotype was detected ten times or more. The chain links TRBV5-1 to TRBJ2-7; maybe TRBD2 (6 bases). The V and J ends lost 0 bases and 5 bases respectively, with 12 bases between them. This CDR3 region has 14 residues. Germline CDR1 and CDR2: SGHRS and YFSETQ. CDR3 nucleotides: TGCGCCAGCAGCTTGGACGCTCGGGGGAACGAGCAGTACTTC. It codes for CASSLDARGNEQYF.

This clonotype was detected many times. The V call is TRBV7-2, the J call TRBJ2-5, with 7 bases lining up with TRBD1. The germline V gene encodes CDR1 SGHTA and CDR2 FQGNSA. The V gene end was trimmed by 4 bases and the J gene end by 5 bases; junction bases not matched to a gene: 4. The CDR3 contains 13 residues. The CDR3 DNA reads TGTGCCAGCAGCTCTCGGACAGGCGAGACCCAGTACTTC. It codes for CASSSRTGETQYF.

There are many counts of this clonotype. This rearrangement joins TRBV20-1 to TRBJ2-2; 7 bases match TRBD2. In germline, CDR1 is DFQATT, CDR2 SNEGSKA (reference sequence). CDR3 length equals 14 residues. J was trimmed by 5 bases and V by 2 bases; bases with no gene match: 5. CDR3 in DNA: TGCAGTGCTAGACCCGGGGGGTGGACCGGGGAGCTGTTTTTT. Amino acid sequence: CSARPGGWTGELFF.

This clonotype was recorded at least ten times. The junction and the germline gene differ at one end; a read error may be behind it. The rearrangement joins TRBV7-9 to TRBJ1-3, with D perhaps matching TRBD1 (5 bases). This CDR3 is 17 amino acids long. Germline CDR1 reads SEHNR; CDR2 reads FQNEAQ (reference sequence). The CDR3 region is CVSSLRPLQVSGNTIYF. DNA for the CDR3: TGTGTCAGCAGCTTACGACCCTTACAGGTCTCTGGAAACACCATATATTTT.

This clonotype was recorded many times. The rearrangement joins TRBV20-1 to TRBJ2-1; the D gene is possibly TRBD2 (6 bases). V lost 5 bases to trimming and J lost 0 bases, with 20 bases between them. This CDR3 is 17 amino acids long. Germline V gene data show CDR1 as DFQATT and CDR2 as SNEGSKA (reference sequence). The CDR3 protein is CSAPGLDSSGSYNEQFF. CDR3 nucleotide sequence: TGCAGTGCTCCGGGACTCGACTCAAGTGGCTCCTACAATGAGCAGTTCTTC.

This clonotype occurred many times. V gene TRBV7-2 combines with J gene TRBJ2-3; tentatively, D is TRBD1 or TRBD2 (6 bases each). Germline CDR1 and CDR2: SGHTA and FQGNSA. The CDR3 is made up of 18 amino acids. Trimming removed 1 base from V and 4 bases from J, with 21 bases in between. The CDR3 protein is CASSLEARGLGRADTQYF. In nucleotides, the CDR3 is TGTGCCAGCAGCTTAGAAGCACGGGGGCTAGGCCGAGCAGATACGCAGTATTTT.

This clonotype has at least ten counts. This chain links TRBV25-1 with TRBJ1-6, with 7 bases that match TRBD1. This CDR3 region has 14 residues. Trimming at V came to 10 bases and at J to 2 bases, leaving 5 bases not matched to a gene. Germline V gene data show CDR1 as MGHDK and CDR2 as SYGVNS. This CDR3 is CATNQGAYNSPLHF. DNA for the CDR3: TGTGCCACCAACCAGGGGGCCTATAATTCACCCCTCCACTTT.

This clonotype came up many times. The rearrangement links TRBV9 to TRBJ1-1; TRBD1 is a possible D gene (5 bases). Looked up from germline, CDR1 is SGDLS and CDR2 is YYNGEE. The CDR3 runs to 14 residues. V dropped 0 bases and J dropped 5 bases, with 11 bases sitting between them. CDR3 DNA: TGTGCCAGCAGCGTAGGCCCCGGGGGGACTGAAGCTTTCTTT. As protein: CASSVGPGGTEAFF.

There are many counts of this clonotype. CDR3: CASSTYRGLNYGYTF. The CDR3 coding sequence is TGCGCCAGCAGCACCTACAGGGGACTTAACTATGGCTACACCTTC. The chain carries TRBV5-1 and TRBJ1-2; 7 bases map to TRBD1. Looked up from germline, CDR1 is SGHRS and CDR2 is YFSETQ. Trimming took 4 bases from V and 1 from J; bases not matched to a gene: 7. This CDR3 region has 15 residues.

This clonotype was picked up many times. The V and J genes are TRBV5-5 and TRBJ2-7; TRBD1 matches at 9 bases. CDR3 length equals 17 residues. Germline CDR1 is SGHKS and CDR2 is YYEKEE (reference sequence). J gave up 5 bases and V 3 bases, and 15 bases lay outside the gene matches. CDR3 sequence: CASSSRMSGQGVNEQYF. The CDR3 DNA follows: TGTGCCAGCAGCTCAAGGATGTCGGGACAGGGCGTCAACGAGCAGTACTTC.

In its sample, this clonotype is medium-sized. The CDR3 sequence: CASSLAGLVGTQYF. The CDR3, as DNA: TGTGCCAGCAGCTTAGCGGGACTAGTGGGGACCCAGTACTTC. The rearrangement joins TRBV7-2 to TRBJ2-5; 8 positions agree with TRBD2. Per the germline V gene, CDR1 is SGHTA and CDR2 is FQGNSA. V was pared by 0 bases and J by 7 bases, with 4 bases of the junction left unmatched. The CDR3 is 14 residues long.

This chain connects TRBV30 to TRBJ1-4; 9 nucleotides match TRBD1. The germline gives CDR1 GTSNPN, CDR2 SVGIG (reference sequence). There are 13 residues in the CDR3. The ends lost 0 bases at V and 11 bases at J; junction bases unmatched: 4. CDR3 in DNA: TGTGCCTGGAGTGTGGCAACAGGGGGCAAACTGTTTTTT. The encoded protein is CAWSVATGGKLFF.

In this sample, this clonotype turned up many times. The chain links TRBV10-3 to TRBJ2-7; D call uncertain. Germline-derived CDR1 and CDR2 are ENHRY and SYGVKD. This CDR3 spans 14 amino acids. V was trimmed by 0 bases and J by 7 bases, leaving 13 bases between them. The CDR3 sequence is CAISESNRVNEQYF. In nucleotides, the CDR3 is TGTGCCATCAGTGAGTCTAACCGGGTAAATGAGCAGTACTTC.

This clonotype was counted many times. V usage is TRBV12-3 or TRBV12-4 and J usage is TRBJ1-1; D gene unclear. The CDR3 sequence is 16 residues long. V lost 4 bases and J lost 3, with 18 bases in between. CDR3: CASSSPHRGGYTEAFF. CDR3 DNA sequence: TGTGCCAGCAGTTCCCCCCACCGGGGAGGGTACACTGAAGCTTTCTTT.